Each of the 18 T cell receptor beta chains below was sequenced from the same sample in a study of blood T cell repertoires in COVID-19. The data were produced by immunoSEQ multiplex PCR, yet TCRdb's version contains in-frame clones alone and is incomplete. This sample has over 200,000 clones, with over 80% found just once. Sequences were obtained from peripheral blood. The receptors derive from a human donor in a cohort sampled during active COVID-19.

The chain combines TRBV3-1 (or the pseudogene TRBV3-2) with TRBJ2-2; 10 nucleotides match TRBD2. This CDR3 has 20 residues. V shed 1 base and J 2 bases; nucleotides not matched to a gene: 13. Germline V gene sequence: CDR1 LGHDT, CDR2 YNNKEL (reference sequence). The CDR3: CASSQAARSGRAPNTGELFF. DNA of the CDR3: TGTGCCAGCAGCCAAGCAGCGCGGAGCGGGAGGGCCCCAAACACCGGGGAGCTGTTTTTT.

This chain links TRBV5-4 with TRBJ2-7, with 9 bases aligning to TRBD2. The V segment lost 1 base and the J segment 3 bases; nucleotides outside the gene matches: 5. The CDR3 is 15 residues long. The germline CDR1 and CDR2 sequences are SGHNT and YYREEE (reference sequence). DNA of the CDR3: TGTGCCAGCAGCTTGCGACTAGCGGACCTCTACGAGCAGTACTTC. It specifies CASSLRLADLYEQYF.

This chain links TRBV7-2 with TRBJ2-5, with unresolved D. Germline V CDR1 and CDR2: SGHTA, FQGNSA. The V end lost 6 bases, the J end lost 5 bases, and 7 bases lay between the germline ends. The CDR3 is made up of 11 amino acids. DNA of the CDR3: TGTGCCAGCAGTCTATTTGAGACCCAGTACTTC. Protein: CASSLFETQYF. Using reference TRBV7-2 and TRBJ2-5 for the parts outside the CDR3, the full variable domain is GAGVSQSPSNKVTEKGKDVELRCDPISGHTALYWYRQSLGQGLEFLIYFQGNSAPDKSGLPSDRFSAERTGGSVSTLTIQRTQQEDSAVYLCASSLFETQYFGPGTRLLVL.

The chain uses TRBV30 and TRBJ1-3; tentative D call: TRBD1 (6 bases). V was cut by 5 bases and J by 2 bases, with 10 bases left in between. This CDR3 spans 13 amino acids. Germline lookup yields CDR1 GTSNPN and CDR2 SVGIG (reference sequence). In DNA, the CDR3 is TGTGCCTGGCACAGGGTTACTGGAAACACCATATATTTT. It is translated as CAWHRVTGNTIYF.

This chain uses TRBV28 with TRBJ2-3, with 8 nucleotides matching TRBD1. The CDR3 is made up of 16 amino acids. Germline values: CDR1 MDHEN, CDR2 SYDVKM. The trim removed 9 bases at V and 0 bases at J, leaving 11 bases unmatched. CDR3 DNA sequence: TGTGCCAGTCCGTCGGACAGGGTCTTTAGCACAGATACGCAGTATTTT. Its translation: CASPSDRVFSTDTQYF.

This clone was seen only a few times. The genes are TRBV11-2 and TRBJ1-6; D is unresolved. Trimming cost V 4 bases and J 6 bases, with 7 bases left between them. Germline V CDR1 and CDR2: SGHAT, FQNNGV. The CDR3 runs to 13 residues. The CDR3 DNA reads TGTGCCAGCAGCTCACAGTTTAATTCACCCCTCCACTTT. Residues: CASSSQFNSPLHF.

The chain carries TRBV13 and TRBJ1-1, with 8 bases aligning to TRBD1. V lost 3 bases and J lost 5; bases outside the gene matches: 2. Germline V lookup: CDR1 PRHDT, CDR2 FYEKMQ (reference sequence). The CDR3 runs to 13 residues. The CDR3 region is CASSFDRGTEAFF. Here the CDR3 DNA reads TGTGCCAGCAGCTTCGACAGGGGTACTGAAGCTTTCTTT.

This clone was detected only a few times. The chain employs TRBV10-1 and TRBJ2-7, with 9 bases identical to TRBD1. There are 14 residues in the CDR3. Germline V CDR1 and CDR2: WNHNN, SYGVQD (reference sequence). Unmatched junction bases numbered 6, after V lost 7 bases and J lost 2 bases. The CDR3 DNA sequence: TGCGCCAGCAATCCGGGACAGGGCCCCTACGAGCAGTACTTC. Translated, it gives CASNPGQGPYEQYF.

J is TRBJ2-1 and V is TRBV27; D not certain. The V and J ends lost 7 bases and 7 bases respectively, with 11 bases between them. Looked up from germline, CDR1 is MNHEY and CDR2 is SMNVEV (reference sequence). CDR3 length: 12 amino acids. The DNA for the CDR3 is TGTGCCAGCACCCCGACTGTTAATGAGCAGTTCTTC. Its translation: CASTPTVNEQFF.

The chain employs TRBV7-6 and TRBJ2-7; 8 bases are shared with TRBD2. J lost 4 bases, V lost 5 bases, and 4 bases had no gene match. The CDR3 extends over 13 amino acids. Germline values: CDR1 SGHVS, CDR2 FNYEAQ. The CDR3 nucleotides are TGTGCCAGCAGCCCGGGGGGGGTTTACGAGCAGTACTTC. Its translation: CASSPGGVYEQYF.

The CDR3 loop reads CASSFPNQPQHF. The DNA of the CDR3 is TGTGCCAGCAGTTTCCCAAATCAGCCCCAGCATTTT. The chain carries TRBV27 and TRBJ1-5; D gene ambiguous. The CDR3 is 12 residues long. Per the germline V gene, CDR1 is MNHEY and CDR2 is SMNVEV (reference sequence). V was trimmed by 3 bases and J by 4 bases, leaving 4 bases between them.

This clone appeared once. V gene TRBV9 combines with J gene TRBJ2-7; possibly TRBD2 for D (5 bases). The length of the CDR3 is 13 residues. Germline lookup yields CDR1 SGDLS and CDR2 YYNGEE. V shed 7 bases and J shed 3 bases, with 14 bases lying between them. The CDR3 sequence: CASAPGENYEQYF. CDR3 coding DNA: TGTGCCAGCGCCCCCGGGGAAAACTACGAGCAGTACTTC.

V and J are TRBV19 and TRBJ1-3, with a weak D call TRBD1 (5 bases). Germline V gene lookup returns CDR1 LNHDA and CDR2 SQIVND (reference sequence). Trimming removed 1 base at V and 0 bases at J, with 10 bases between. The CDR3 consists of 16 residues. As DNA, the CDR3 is TGTGCCAGTAGTATAGGTCGACAGCCCTCTGGAAACACCATATATTTT. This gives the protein CASSIGRQPSGNTIYF.

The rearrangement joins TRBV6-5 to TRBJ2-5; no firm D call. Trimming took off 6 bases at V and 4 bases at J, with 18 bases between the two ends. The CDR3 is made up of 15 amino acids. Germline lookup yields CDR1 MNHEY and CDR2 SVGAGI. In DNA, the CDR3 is TGTGCCAGCAGCCCCGACTTTCCGAACGGAGAGACCCAGTACTTC. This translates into CASSPDFPNGETQYF.

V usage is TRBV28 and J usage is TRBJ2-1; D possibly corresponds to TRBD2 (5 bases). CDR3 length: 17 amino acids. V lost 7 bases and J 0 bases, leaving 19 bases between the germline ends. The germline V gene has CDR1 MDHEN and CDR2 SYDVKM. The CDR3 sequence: CASKQGSGSHSYNEQFF. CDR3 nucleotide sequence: TGTGCCAGCAAACAAGGGAGTGGGAGCCACTCCTACAATGAGCAGTTCTTC.

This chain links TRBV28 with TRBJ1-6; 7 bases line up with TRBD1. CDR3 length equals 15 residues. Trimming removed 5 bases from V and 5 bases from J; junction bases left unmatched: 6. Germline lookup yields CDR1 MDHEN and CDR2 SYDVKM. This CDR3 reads CASSRSGTDNSPLHF. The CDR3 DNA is TGTGCCAGCAGTCGATCCGGGACAGATAATTCACCCCTCCACTTT.

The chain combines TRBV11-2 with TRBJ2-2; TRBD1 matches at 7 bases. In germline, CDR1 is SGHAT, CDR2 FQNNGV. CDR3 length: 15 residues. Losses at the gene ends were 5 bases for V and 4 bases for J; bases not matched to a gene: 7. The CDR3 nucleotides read TGTGCCAGCAGCGTTGACAGGGTTGGCACCGGGGAGCTGTTTTTT. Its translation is CASSVDRVGTGELFF.

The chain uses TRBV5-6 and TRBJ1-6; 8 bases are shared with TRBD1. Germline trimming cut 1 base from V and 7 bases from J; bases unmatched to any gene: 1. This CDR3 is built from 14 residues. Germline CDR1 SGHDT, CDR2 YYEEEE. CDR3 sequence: CASSLRTGNSPLHF. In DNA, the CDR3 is TGTGCCAGCAGCTTGCGGACAGGGAATTCACCCCTCCACTTT.